This TCR beta chain was recovered during a study of radiation and T cells in renal cell carcinoma. A word on this clone: A read error may produce the germline difference seen at one junction end.

The CDR3 runs to 15 residues. CDR1 is SSHAT and CDR2 is FNYEAQ in the germline V gene (reference sequence). Measured with immunoSEQ multiplex PCR; TCRdb has only the in-frame clones, and not every one. Here the sample spans about 170,000 clones, 88% being singletons. Time point specified: blood 4 weeks post-SBRT, at nephrectomy. Treatment given: 15 Gy SBRT to primary tumor, nephrectomy 4 weeks later. This chain joins TRBV7-7 and TRBJ1-3; 7 bases are shared with TRBD1. The sample consisted of blood, taken from a patient whose treatment included radiotherapy and nephrectomy. The source of this sequence is a woman aged 50 to 60 with renal cell carcinoma. CDR3 coding DNA: TGTGCTAGCAGCTTAGACGGGACAGTTGGAAACACCATATATTTT. It encodes CASSLDGTVGNTIYF.